The rows below give T cell receptor beta chains drawn from one sample of a study of T cells after posttransplantation cyclophosphamide. Assay: immunoSEQ multiplex PCR; the TCRdb copy retains only in-frame clones and omits some. The sample includes about 5,400 clones, none of them occurring once. This specimen was PBMCs, taken roughly 400 days after allogeneic stem cell transplant with posttransplant cyclophosphamide. All receptors derive from a male patient aged 55 to 69 who received an allogeneic stem cell transplant from a related donor, was CMV-positive, and had acute GVHD only. Some T cells may be graft donor cells. Both conserved end residues are trimmed from each CDR3. A D gene is named only where the DNA matches it firmly.

v_call: TRBV19
d_call: .
j_call: TRBJ1-5
cdr3_aa: ASSILQPRSYSNQPQH

v_call: TRBV30
d_call: TRBD1
j_call: TRBJ1-5
cdr3_aa: AWRKQGPNQPQH

v_call: TRBV6-5
d_call: .
j_call: TRBJ2-3
cdr3_aa: ASSGAGRTDTQY

v_call: TRBV27
d_call: .
j_call: TRBJ1-3
cdr3_aa: ASSPSGTSGNTIY

v_call: TRBV2
d_call: .
j_call: TRBJ1-3
cdr3_aa: ASSRDISGNTIY

v_call: TRBV13
d_call: TRBD2
j_call: TRBJ2-7
cdr3_aa: ASSHSGSGKATYEQY

v_call: TRBV23-1
d_call: .
j_call: TRBJ2-3
cdr3_aa: ARNITCSEPSTDTQY

v_call: TRBV7-3
d_call: TRBD2
j_call: TRBJ2-2
cdr3_aa: ASSLNGGASTGELF

v_call: TRBV2
d_call: .
j_call: TRBJ2-2
cdr3_aa: ASSGQATNTGELF

v_call: TRBV9
d_call: TRBD2
j_call: TRBJ2-3
cdr3_aa: ASSVDSGGTDTQY

v_call: TRBV6-1
d_call: .
j_call: TRBJ1-5
cdr3_aa: ASRVTENQPQH

v_call: TRBV27
d_call: TRBD1
j_call: TRBJ2-1
cdr3_aa: ASSLQQGAVVNEQF

v_call: TRBV9
d_call: TRBD2
j_call: TRBJ2-1
cdr3_aa: ASSVDSGGGYNEQF

v_call: TRBV27
d_call: .
j_call: TRBJ2-3
cdr3_aa: ASSWPGTDTQY

v_call: TRBV27
d_call: TRBD1
j_call: TRBJ1-1
cdr3_aa: ASSQGAGEAF

v_call: TRBV5-4
d_call: TRBD2
j_call: TRBJ2-2
cdr3_aa: AGSYGLAANTGELF

v_call: TRBV7-6
d_call: .
j_call: TRBJ2-1
cdr3_aa: ASSRNRVEQF

v_call: TRBV9
d_call: TRBD1
j_call: TRBJ1-5
cdr3_aa: ASSARDRPNQPQH

v_call: TRBV15
d_call: .
j_call: TRBJ2-5
cdr3_aa: ATSRGKGFRETQY

v_call: TRBV7-2
d_call: TRBD1
j_call: TRBJ1-5
cdr3_aa: ASSRQGLEPQH

v_call: TRBV6-5
d_call: .
j_call: TRBJ1-5
cdr3_aa: ASRGASNQPQH

v_call: TRBV27
d_call: .
j_call: TRBJ1-2
cdr3_aa: ASSLAGGYGYT

v_call: TRBV7-6
d_call: TRBD2
j_call: TRBJ2-1
cdr3_aa: ASSLARGREGLREQF

v_call: TRBV27
d_call: .
j_call: TRBJ2-5
cdr3_aa: ASRTGREETQY

v_call: TRBV7-6
d_call: TRBD2
j_call: TRBJ2-7
cdr3_aa: ASSLRGRDEQY

v_call: TRBV5-4
d_call: TRBD2
j_call: TRBJ2-2
cdr3_aa: ASSPGLDGTGELF

v_call: TRBV19
d_call: .
j_call: TRBJ1-1
cdr3_aa: ASSTSRGGWSGYTEAF

v_call: TRBV5-4
d_call: .
j_call: TRBJ1-1
cdr3_aa: ASSFGSIKSNTEAF

v_call: TRBV14
d_call: TRBD2
j_call: .
cdr3_aa: ASSPGLAYEQY

v_call: TRBV25-1
d_call: .
j_call: TRBJ2-3
cdr3_aa: ASAGLDTQY

v_call: TRBV2
d_call: .
j_call: TRBJ1-2
cdr3_aa: ASKGDNYGYT

v_call: TRBV5-6
d_call: .
j_call: TRBJ1-2
cdr3_aa: ASSSQGYYGYT

v_call: TRBV4-2
d_call: TRBD2
j_call: TRBJ2-2
cdr3_aa: ASSRGSGGNTGELF

v_call: TRBV5-1
d_call: TRBD2
j_call: TRBJ2-7
cdr3_aa: ASSTGTERGREQY

v_call: TRBV30
d_call: .
j_call: TRBJ1-4
cdr3_aa: AGTAATNEKLF

v_call: TRBV5-4
d_call: .
j_call: TRBJ1-4
cdr3_aa: ASSRGTHNEKLF

v_call: TRBV19
d_call: .
j_call: TRBJ2-1
cdr3_aa: ASSITAGRNEQF

v_call: TRBV14
d_call: TRBD1
j_call: TRBJ2-2
cdr3_aa: ASSRPGQGATGELF

v_call: TRBV10-3
d_call: TRBD1
j_call: TRBJ2-3
cdr3_aa: AINSQGGTDTQY

v_call: TRBV19
d_call: .
j_call: TRBJ2-7
cdr3_aa: ASSMWGLEDEQY

v_call: TRBV25-1
d_call: TRBD1
j_call: TRBJ1-2
cdr3_aa: ASSGLGTAGYGYT